This T cell receptor beta chain was captured in a study of CXCR3-negative and CXCR3-positive naive CD8 T cells. Study conclusions and caveats: Memory CD8+ cells showed much lower diversity, while both naive subsets displayed comparably high diversity. Surface CD5 looked about the same in the naive subsets, so the authors worked out TCR strength from TRB CDR3 properties.

Via 5' RACE with UMI labels, TRB cDNA libraries were prepared. No DNA is given; TCRdb re-called the 5' RACE reads and lists each CDR3 protein once. The listing contains about 38,000 distinct CDR3 sequences. Sorting yielded triplicates of fewer than 350,000 cells for each CD8+ T cell subset. This CDR3 has 14 residues. Germline V CDR1 and CDR2: MDHEN, SYDVKM. On this clonotype itself: Its target is not known.

This chain joins TRBV28 and TRBJ2-7. The sequencing input was memory CD8+ T cells from blood. This receptor was identified in a human donor in good health. Some clones in this sample may be carry-over from other donors' samples. The CDR3 here is CASSLPIGPYEQYF.